One and the same sample provided the 29 T cell receptor beta chains below, sequenced in a study of T cells in localized non-small cell lung cancer. Sequencing used immunoSEQ multiplex PCR; TCRdb keeps in-frame clones, though not all of them. The repertoire consists of tens of thousands of clones, with over 75% occurring once and the leading ten covering about 18%. This specimen was peripheral blood, taken before any cancer treatment. Every receptor here comes from a male donor older than 55 with stage III squamous cell lung carcinoma.

This chain joins TRBV11-2 and TRBJ2-5, with D hard to call. This CDR3 comprises 13 residues. Germline values: CDR1 SGHAT, CDR2 FQNNGV. Trimming left V 5 bases short and J 1 base short, with 8 bases between. Here the CDR3 DNA reads TGTGCCAGCAGCCCAAGCAGCCAAGAGACCCAGTACTTC. Translating it yields CASSPSSQETQYF.

The chain has TRBV2 and TRBJ2-2; D call uncertain. V dropped 4 bases and J dropped 0 bases, with 12 bases sitting between them. The CDR3 contains 16 residues. Germline loops: CDR1 SNHLY, CDR2 FYNNEI. The CDR3 spells CASSVTDPSNTGELFF. CDR3 DNA sequence: TGTGCCAGCAGTGTAACCGACCCCTCGAACACCGGGGAGCTGTTTTTT.

In this sample, this clone turned up once. The chain links TRBV6-5 to TRBJ1-1; no reliable D call. V shed 8 bases and J shed 1 base, with 11 bases lying between them. CDR1 and CDR2 from the germline V gene are MNHEY and SVGAGI. The CDR3 runs to 13 residues. The CDR3: CASRVRKNTEAFF. DNA for the CDR3: TGTGCCAGCCGAGTTAGGAAGAACACTGAAGCTTTCTTT.

This clone appeared a few times. The gene calls are TRBV7-2 and TRBJ2-7; TRBD1 or TRBD2 may be the D gene (6 bases each). Trimming took 1 base from V and 5 from J, leaving 15 bases between them. This CDR3 contains 15 residues. CDR1 is SGHTA, CDR2 FQGNSA, per germline. The CDR3 DNA follows: TGTGCCAGCAGCTTAGATCGGGGGCGGTCCAACGAGCAGTACTTC. Protein sequence: CASSLDRGRSNEQYF. The entire variable domain, with the rest obtained from reference TRBV7-2 and TRBJ2-7, is as follows: GAGVSQSPSNKVTEKGKDVELRCDPISGHTALYWYRQSLGQGLEFLIYFQGNSAPDKSGLPSDRFSAERTGGSVSTLTIQRTQQEDSAVYLCASSLDRGRSNEQYFGPGTRLTVT.

The chain has TRBV19 and TRBJ2-7; D possibly corresponds to TRBD2 (6 bases). Germline V lookup: CDR1 LNHDA, CDR2 SQIVND (reference sequence). The germline V and J ends were trimmed by 0 bases and 2 bases, with 11 bases remaining between them. This CDR3 comprises 15 residues. The CDR3 DNA follows: TGTGCCAGTAGTATAGAGGCGGGGTCGACCTACGAGCAGTACTTC. As protein: CASSIEAGSTYEQYF.

This chain uses TRBV25-1 with TRBJ2-5, with D hard to call. V lost 3 bases and J lost 5, with 13 bases in between. Germline V gene lookup returns CDR1 MGHDK and CDR2 SYGVNS. The CDR3 is 14 amino acids. The CDR3 coding sequence is TGTGCCAGCAGTGATGTGGGGATTTGGGAGACCCAGTACTTC. Translated, it gives CASSDVGIWETQYF.

The V and J genes are TRBV4-1 and TRBJ1-6, with 9 bases identical to TRBD1. The V gene's germline CDR1 is MGHRA and CDR2 YSYEKL. This CDR3 contains 15 residues. Trimming took 4 bases from V and 2 from J; bases not matched to a gene: 0. CDR3 sequence reads: CASSRDRAYNSPLHF. The CDR3 bases are TGCGCCAGCAGCCGGGACAGGGCCTATAATTCACCCCTCCACTTT.

V usage is TRBV6-5 and J usage is TRBJ1-2; maybe TRBD1 (6 bases). The CDR3 consists of 14 residues. The V and J ends lost 0 bases and 4 bases respectively, with 9 bases between them. Germline lookup yields CDR1 MNHEY and CDR2 SVGAGI. Here the CDR3 DNA reads TGTGCCAGCAGTTACTCCCAGGGGAGCTATGGCTACACCTTC. Its protein is CASSYSQGSYGYTF.

This CDR3 reads CASSTRTSGGDEQFF. CDR3 sequence (DNA): TGTGCCAGCAGCACGCGGACTAGCGGGGGAGATGAGCAGTTCTTC. The V call is TRBV5-4, the J call TRBJ2-1, with 13 bases matching TRBD2. CDR1 and CDR2 from the germline V gene are SGHNT and YYREEE (reference sequence). Trimming cost V 4 bases and J 8 bases; bases outside gene matches: 6. The CDR3 runs to 15 residues. Full variable domain (rest looked up from reference TRBV5-4 and TRBJ2-1): ETGVTQSPTHLIKTRGQQVTLRCSSQSGHNTVSWYQQALGQGPQFIFQYYREEENGRGNFPPRFSGLQFPNYSSELNVNALELDDSALYLCASSTRTSGGDEQFFGPGTRLTVL.

V and J are TRBV2 and TRBJ1-4; perhaps TRBD1 as D (6 bases). Germline V CDR1 and CDR2: SNHLY, FYNNEI. The V and J ends lost 5 bases and 5 bases respectively, with 18 bases between them. The CDR3 is made up of 16 amino acids. CDR3 in amino acids: CASSSEGVGLNEKLFF. CDR3 DNA: TGTGCCAGCAGTTCTGAGGGGGTTGGATTAAATGAAAAACTGTTTTTT.

The chain employs TRBV18 and TRBJ2-2; 8 positions match TRBD2. The CDR3 runs to 16 residues. J gave up 1 base and V 6 bases, and 7 bases lay outside the gene matches. The germline CDR1 and CDR2 sequences are KGHSH and LQKENI. The CDR3 nucleotides read TGTGCCAGCTCTCAGTTAGCGGGAATGAACACCGGGGAGCTGTTTTTT. Protein sequence: CASSQLAGMNTGELFF.

DNA for the CDR3: TGTGCCAGCAGCTTGGGAACGGGGACTAGCGGGAGCCCCTCCTACAATGAGCAGTTCTTC. Translated: CASSLGTGTSGSPSYNEQFF. J is TRBJ2-1 and V is TRBV5-4; 14 nucleotides line up with TRBD2. Trimming took 0 bases from V and 0 from J; bases not matched to a gene: 8. Germline CDR1 SGHNT, CDR2 YYREEE (reference sequence). The CDR3 loop spans 20 amino acids.

Concerning this clone: In the same sample, other DNA sequences code for this CDR3. Here the CDR3 DNA reads TGTGCCTGGAGTTTACATACACGACAGCATTATGGCTACACCTTC. Translating it yields CAWSLHTRQHYGYTF. V is TRBV30 and J is TRBJ1-2, with a possible D match to TRBD1 (5 bases). Trimming left V 2 bases short and J 5 bases short, with 18 bases between. The germline gives CDR1 GTSNPN, CDR2 SVGIG (reference sequence). This CDR3 region has 15 residues.

The V call is TRBV19, the J call TRBJ2-7; 14 positions match TRBD2. J gave up 4 bases and V 0 bases, and 5 bases lay outside the gene matches. CDR3 length: 17 residues. CDR1 and CDR2 from the germline V gene are LNHDA and SQIVND (reference sequence). The CDR3 sequence is CASSIEVGLAGGYEQYF. The CDR3 nucleotides read TGTGCCAGTAGTATAGAAGTAGGACTAGCGGGAGGATACGAGCAGTACTTC. The full variable domain, rest sourced from reference TRBV19 and TRBJ2-7, is DGGITQSPKYLFRKEGQNVTLSCEQNLNHDAMYWYRQDPGQGLRLIYYSQIVNDFQKGDIAEGYSVSREKKESFPLTVTSAQKNPTAFYLCASSIEVGLAGGYEQYFGPGTRLTVT.

V gene TRBV19 combines with J gene TRBJ1-1; no clear D. Germline V CDR1 and CDR2: LNHDA, SQIVND (reference sequence). The CDR3 runs to 15 residues. V was cut by 4 bases and J by 1 base, with 13 bases left in between. CDR3 DNA: TGTGCCAGTAGTAACCCCCGGGGAGAGAACACTGAAGCTTTCTTT. Translated, it gives CASSNPRGENTEAFF.

This chain links TRBV6-5 with TRBJ2-1, with a weak D call TRBD1 (5 bases). Trimming pared 7 bases from V and 7 bases from J, leaving 11 bases between. The CDR3 contains 12 residues. The V gene's germline CDR1 is MNHEY and CDR2 SVGAGI. CDR3 amino acids: CASIGRDNEQFF. In nucleotides, the CDR3 is TGTGCCAGCATAGGCAGGGATAATGAGCAGTTCTTC.

This sequence joins TRBV6-6 and TRBJ1-2, with D hard to call. CDR3 length: 11 amino acids. Trimming removed 8 bases from V and 4 bases from J, with 8 bases in between. Germline V gene data show CDR1 as MNHNY and CDR2 as SVGAGI (reference sequence). CDR3 region: CASAGVYGYTF. Written as DNA, the CDR3 is TGTGCCAGCGCAGGAGTCTATGGCTACACCTTC.

V is TRBV5-1 and J is TRBJ2-5; D unclear. Germline V gene sequence: CDR1 SGHRS, CDR2 YFSETQ. This CDR3 has 15 residues. The V end was cut by 4 bases, the J end by 5 bases, with 18 bases between. The CDR3 spells CASSDRPSSAETQYF. CDR3 bases: TGCGCCAGCAGCGATCGACCCTCCTCTGCGGAGACCCAGTACTTC.

This clone was seen only a few times. The gene calls are TRBV11-2 and TRBJ2-1; 11 bases map to TRBD2. Germline values: CDR1 SGHAT, CDR2 FQNNGV. The J segment lost 6 bases and the V segment lost 1 base, leaving 11 bases of the junction unmatched. This CDR3 is built from 18 residues. As DNA, the CDR3 is TGTGCCAGCAGCTTAGGAACTAGCGGGAGAAGGAAGGGCAATGAGCAGTTCTTC. This translates into CASSLGTSGRRKGNEQFF.

For the CDR3, the DNA is TGCGCCAGCAGCACGGGACAGGGAATAGATACGCAGTATTTT. Protein product: CASSTGQGIDTQYF. V is TRBV5-1 and J is TRBJ2-3; 9 bases agree with TRBD1. Per the germline V gene, CDR1 is SGHRS and CDR2 is YFSETQ. With V trimmed by 4 bases and J by 5 bases, 5 bases remained unmatched. The CDR3 consists of 14 residues.

This chain joins TRBV9 and TRBJ2-3; D perhaps matches TRBD2 (5 bases). CDR3 length: 14 amino acids. The V end was cut by 4 bases, the J end by 0 bases, with 9 bases between. From germline, CDR1 is SGDLS and CDR2 YYNGEE. This CDR3 reads CASSFRTSTDTQYF. Here the CDR3 DNA reads TGTGCCAGCAGCTTCCGGACTAGCACAGATACGCAGTATTTT.

The chain has TRBV7-2 and TRBJ1-2; no reliable D call. Trimming removed 5 bases from V and 1 base from J, with 11 bases in between. The CDR3 sequence is 14 residues long. The germline V gene has CDR1 SGHTA and CDR2 FQGNSA. The DNA of the CDR3 is TGTGCCAGCAGCCCTGCAGGAATTAACTATGGCTACACCTTC. This translates into CASSPAGINYGYTF.

V usage is TRBV5-4 and J usage is TRBJ1-1; D is uncertain. This CDR3 spans 14 amino acids. From germline, CDR1 is SGHNT and CDR2 YYREEE (reference sequence). V dropped 0 bases and J dropped 5 bases, with 11 bases sitting between them. CDR3 sequence: CASSLVDPGTEAFF. The CDR3 coding sequence is TGTGCCAGCAGCTTGGTGGACCCGGGGACTGAAGCTTTCTTT.

The chain couples TRBV10-3 to TRBJ2-7; 10 bases are a match to TRBD1. J lost 6 bases, V lost 10 bases, and 6 bases had no gene match. The length of the CDR3 is 12 residues. Looked up from germline, CDR1 is ENHRY and CDR2 is SYGVKD. The CDR3 loop is CATGTGDPEQYF. The CDR3 nucleotides read TGTGCCACGGGGACAGGGGATCCCGAGCAGTACTTC.

CDR3 in DNA: TGTGCCAGTAGTATAGTGGGGCAGCCCCAGCATTTT. Translated, it gives CASSIVGQPQHF. This chain connects TRBV19 to TRBJ1-5; D call uncertain. Germline CDR1 is LNHDA and CDR2 is SQIVND (reference sequence). With 1 base removed from V and 7 bases from J, the gap between germline ends came to 5 bases. The CDR3 consists of 12 residues.

There are a few counts of this clone. V is TRBV6-5 and J is TRBJ1-4, with D unclear. Per germline, CDR1 MNHEY and CDR2 SVGAGI. The CDR3 extends over 15 amino acids. Trimming removed 2 bases at V and 4 bases at J, with 11 bases between. The CDR3 sequence is CASSYEAAFNEKLFF. The CDR3 DNA is TGTGCCAGCAGTTACGAGGCTGCCTTTAATGAAAAACTGTTTTTT.

V gene TRBV9 combines with J gene TRBJ2-2, with 9 bases identical to TRBD1. The CDR3 runs to 14 residues. V trimming: 2 bases; J trimming: 5 bases; junction bases outside the gene matches: 1. Per the germline V gene, CDR1 is SGDLS and CDR2 is YYNGEE. CDR3 in amino acids: CASSVGQGTGELFF. Here the CDR3 DNA reads TGTGCCAGCAGCGTGGGACAGGGTACCGGGGAGCTGTTTTTT.

The chain carries TRBV4-2 and TRBJ2-2; 11 nucleotides align to TRBD1. Germline V lookup: CDR1 LGHNA, CDR2 YNFKEQ. Trimming removed 0 bases from V and 5 bases from J; junction bases left unmatched: 5. The CDR3 is 17 residues long. This CDR3 is CASSQDHGTGGTGELFF. The CDR3 region has the DNA TGTGCCAGCAGCCAAGATCATGGGACAGGGGGGACCGGGGAGCTGTTTTTT.

The chain carries TRBV5-6 and TRBJ1-2; no firm D call. The V gene's germline CDR1 is SGHDT and CDR2 YYEEEE. Deletions cut 1 base from V and 7 bases from J, with 11 bases between. This CDR3 spans 13 amino acids. The CDR3 DNA reads as TGTGCCAGCAGCTTGTGGGGTTTCGCTGGCTACACCTTC. Its translation: CASSLWGFAGYTF.